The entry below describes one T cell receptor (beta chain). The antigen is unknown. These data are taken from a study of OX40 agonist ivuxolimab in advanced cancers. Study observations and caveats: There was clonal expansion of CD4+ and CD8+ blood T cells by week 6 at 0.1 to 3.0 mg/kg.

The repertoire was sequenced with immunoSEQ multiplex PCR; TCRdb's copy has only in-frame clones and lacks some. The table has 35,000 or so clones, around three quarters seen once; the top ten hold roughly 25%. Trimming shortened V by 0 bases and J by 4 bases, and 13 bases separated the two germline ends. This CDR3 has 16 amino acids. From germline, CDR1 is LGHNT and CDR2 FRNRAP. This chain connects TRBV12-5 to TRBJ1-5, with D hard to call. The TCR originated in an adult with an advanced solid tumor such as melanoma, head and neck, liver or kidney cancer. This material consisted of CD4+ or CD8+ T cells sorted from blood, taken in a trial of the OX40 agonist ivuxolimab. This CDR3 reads CASGLVVGPVNQPQHF. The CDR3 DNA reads TGTGCTAGTGGTTTGGTCGTTGGACCCGTGAATCAGCCCCAGCATTTT.